This T cell receptor beta chain was recovered during a study of shared clonotypes between healthy human individuals. About this clone: Different DNA sequences within this sample yield the same CDR3.

Sequenced by immunoSEQ multiplex PCR; TCRdb stores in-frame clones only, minus some. The sample records about 2.3 million clones, 90% to 95% being singletons. The sequencing sample was made of naive CD4+ T cells from PBMCs. Indicated subset: CD45RA+ positively selected. The TCR originated in a man between 18 and 29 years old in good health. Some clones in this sample may be carry-over from other donors' samples.

The DNA for the CDR3 is TGTGCCAGCAGTTACAGTAATTCACCCCTCCACTTT. This gives the protein CASSYSNSPLHF. This chain uses TRBV6-5 with TRBJ1-6; D is undetermined. The V and J ends lost 2 bases and 6 bases respectively, with 2 bases between them. CDR3 length equals 12 residues. Germline CDR1 reads MNHEY; CDR2 reads SVGAGI.